Following are 14 T cell receptor beta chains from one sample sequenced in a study of CD8 T cell repertoires and HIV-1 epitope variants. Assay: immunoSEQ multiplex PCR; the TCRdb copy retains only in-frame clones and omits some. The sample shows about 5,600 clones, about 65% of them seen only once. No antigen is known for these receptors. Sequenced: cultured CD8+ T cells derived from PBMCs. The receptors stem from a male donor with HIV.

The V call is TRBV4-3, the J call TRBJ1-2; 7 bases match TRBD1. Germline V lookup: CDR1 LGHNA, CDR2 YSLEER. Trimming at V came to 0 bases and at J to 4 bases, leaving 5 bases not matched to a gene. The CDR3 is made up of 15 amino acids. As DNA, the CDR3 is TGCGCCAGCAGCCAAGATCTGGACAGGCTCTATGGCTACACCTTC. Translated, it gives CASSQDLDRLYGYTF.

The chain uses TRBV19 and TRBJ2-3; possible D gene TRBD2, 6 bases. V gave up 6 bases and J gave up 3 bases, with 22 bases separating them. This CDR3 is built from 17 residues. Germline CDR1 is LNHDA and CDR2 is SQIVND (reference sequence). The CDR3 DNA is TGTGCCAGTAGCCCGCAGCGACCGGGTAGCGGTACAGATACGCAGTATTTT. Translation gives CASSPQRPGSGTDTQYF.

The chain links TRBV2 to TRBJ2-3; D possibly corresponds to TRBD2 (5 bases). CDR1 is SNHLY, CDR2 FYNNEI, per germline. The CDR3 has 15 residues. The V end was cut by 4 bases, the J end by 2 bases, with 13 bases between. The CDR3, as DNA: TGTGCCAGCAGTGTAGTCGGGAAGATCACAGATACGCAGTATTTT. It translates to CASSVVGKITDTQYF.

V usage is TRBV5-7 and J usage is TRBJ1-1, with TRBD1 matching over 7 bases. TRBV5-7 is an ORF, with its function uncertain. This CDR3 contains 14 residues. V dropped 5 bases and J dropped 7; count of bases not matched to a gene: 11. The CDR3 region has the DNA TGTGCCAGCAGACCAGGGGGAGGGGGGAGTGAAGCTTTCTTT. It translates to CASRPGGGGSEAFF.

The chain recombines TRBV6-5 with TRBJ2-7, with TRBD1 matching 9 bases. The germline V gene encodes CDR1 MNHEY and CDR2 SVGAGI. This CDR3 region has 14 residues. Trimming cost V 3 bases and J 2 bases; bases outside gene matches: 2. CDR3 in amino acids: CASSYTGGAYEQYF. The CDR3, as DNA: TGTGCCAGCAGTTATACAGGGGGCGCCTACGAGCAGTACTTC.

The CDR3 region is CASAPGRVVPEQYF. The CDR3 bases are TGTGCCAGCGCCCCGGGTAGGGTGGTCCCCGAGCAGTACTTC. This chain links TRBV28 with TRBJ2-5; no clear D. The J call is uncertain, as TRBJ2-7 better fits the DNA end. Looked up from germline, CDR1 is MDHEN and CDR2 is SYDVKM. The CDR3 has 14 residues.

The rearrangement links TRBV19 to TRBJ2-2; the D is unclear. The CDR3 loop spans 13 amino acids. V gave up 4 bases and J gave up 5 bases, with 8 bases separating them. Germline V CDR1 and CDR2: LNHDA, SQIVND (reference sequence). CDR3 sequence (DNA): TGTGCCAGTAGTAGACAAGAAACCGGGGAGCTGTTTTTT. Translating it yields CASSRQETGELFF. Variable domain in full (rest from reference TRBV19 and TRBJ2-2): DGGITQSPKYLFRKEGQNVTLSCEQNLNHDAMYWYRQDPGQGLRLIYYSQIVNDFQKGDIAEGYSVSREKKESFPLTVTSAQKNPTAFYLCASSRQETGELFFGEGSRLTVL.

The chain uses TRBV27 and TRBJ2-2; no clear D gene. Germline CDR1 and CDR2: MNHEY and SMNVEV (reference sequence). There are 13 residues in the CDR3. V gave up 0 bases and J gave up 4 bases, with 3 bases separating them. The CDR3 spells CASSLSGTGELFF. As DNA, the CDR3 is TGTGCCAGCAGTTTATCGGGCACCGGGGAGCTGTTTTTT.

This rearrangement joins TRBV10-3 to TRBJ1-3; 7 nucleotides agree with TRBD1. The germline V gene has CDR1 ENHRY and CDR2 SYGVKD. Trimming took 8 bases from V and 1 from J; bases not matched to a gene: 5. CDR3 length: 14 amino acids. The CDR3 loop reads CAIQPTGSGNTIYF. The DNA of the CDR3 is TGTGCCATCCAGCCGACAGGGTCTGGAAACACCATATATTTT.

CDR3: CASSLAGGPDNEQFF. DNA for the CDR3: TGTGCCAGCTCGCTAGCGGGGGGGCCGGACAATGAGCAGTTCTTC. The gene calls are TRBV18 and TRBJ2-1; 12 bases agree with TRBD2. CDR1 is KGHSH, CDR2 LQKENI, per germline. V shed 6 bases and J 5 bases; nucleotides not matched to a gene: 5. This CDR3 has 15 residues.

The chain combines TRBV5-1 with TRBJ2-1, with 8 bases matching TRBD2. The CDR3 is 15 amino acids. Germline CDR1 is SGHRS and CDR2 is YFSETQ. The J segment lost 6 bases and the V segment lost 0 bases, leaving 5 bases of the junction unmatched. CDR3 loop: CASSLAGLGGNEQFF. For the CDR3, the DNA is TGCGCCAGCAGCTTGGCGGGACTAGGGGGCAATGAGCAGTTCTTC.

This sequence joins TRBV7-3 and TRBJ2-1; 8 bases line up with TRBD1. There are 15 residues in the CDR3. CDR1 is SGHTA and CDR2 is FQGTGA in the germline V gene. V lost 5 bases and J lost 0; bases outside the gene matches: 3. The CDR3: CASSAGGSSYNEQFF. DNA of the CDR3: TGTGCCAGCAGCGCAGGGGGCAGCTCCTACAATGAGCAGTTCTTC. Supplemented by reference TRBV7-3 and TRBJ2-1, the full variable domain reads GAGVSQTPSNKVTEKGKYVELRCDPISGHTALYWYRQSLGQGPEFLIYFQGTGAADDSGLPNDRFFAVRPEGSVSTLKIQRTERGDSAVYLCASSAGGSSYNEQFFGPGTRLTVL.

The chain uses TRBV11-1 and TRBJ2-5; D unresolved. The CDR3 has 13 residues. Between the trimmed V and J ends, which lost 1 base and 3 bases, there was a span of 6 bases. Germline CDR1 SGHAT, CDR2 FQDESV (reference sequence). As DNA, the CDR3 is TGTGCCAGCAGCTTAGAAGATGAAGAGACCCAGTACTTC. Protein sequence: CASSLEDEETQYF.

This clone was seen only a few times. The J gene is TRBJ2-2, the V gene TRBV11-3; D unclear. This CDR3 comprises 13 residues. Germline lookup yields CDR1 SGHNT and CDR2 YENEEA. Trimming pared 3 bases from V and 5 bases from J, leaving 7 bases between. The CDR3 DNA follows: TGTGCCAGCAGCTTTAGAAGGACCGGGGAGCTGTTTTTT. This sequence encodes CASSFRRTGELFF.